The T cell receptor (beta chain) described here comes from a study of cytomegalovirus exposure and HLA in healthy donors. Looked up from germline, CDR1 is SGHRS and CDR2 is YFSETQ. V lost 2 bases and J lost 0, with 9 bases in between. The CDR3 runs 14 residues. The PCR had 60 Vbeta and 13 Jbeta primers. Clones were sequenced by immunoSEQ multiplex PCR, and TCRdb holds only the in-frame ones, with some missing. The sample has under 200,000 clones, around 85% seen once. With respect to this clone: Other nucleotide sequences from this sample produce the same CDR3.

This TCR came from a woman in her fifties or sixties in good health and CMV-seronegative. The chain links TRBV5-1 to TRBJ2-7; D may be TRBD2 (6 bases). The sample was PBMCs. The CDR3: CASSFGGSSYEQYF. The CDR3 DNA reads as TGCGCCAGCAGCTTCGGGGGTAGCTCCTACGAGCAGTACTTC. Full variable domain (remainder filled in from reference TRBV5-1 and TRBJ2-7): KAGVTQTPRYLIKTRGQQVTLSCSPISGHRSVSWYQQTPGQGLQFLFEYFSETQRNKGNFPGRFSGRQFSNSRSEMNVSTLELGDSALYLCASSFGGSSYEQYFGPGTRLTVT.